The T cell receptor (beta chain) under discussion was sequenced for a study of graft-versus-host responses after intestinal transplantation. Study context: Once they had received anti-thymocyte globulin induction, all recipients took tacrolimus and steroids for roughly three years.

This CDR3 is 15 amino acids long. From germline, CDR1 is MNHEY and CDR2 SVGAGI. The V end was cut by 2 bases, the J end by 1 base, with 9 bases between. Broader study findings: Recipient marrow harbored GvH clones, some of which surfaced first in ileum or blood. Maximum circulating GvH clone levels tracked with early post-transplant HvG decreases.

Method: immunoSEQ multiplex PCR; TCRdb's copy keeps in-frame clones and lacks some. The table lists roughly 110,000 clones, approximately 90% of them singletons. Remarks on this clone: Its antigen is not identified.

The TCR comes from a human donor who was the organ donor for an intestinal transplant. The source material was unstimulated CD4+ T cells sorted from spleen or lymph node cells, sampled before transplant. This chain uses TRBV6-5 with TRBJ1-5; the D is unclear. The CDR3 sequence is CASSYDVRSNQPQHF. The CDR3 region has the DNA TGTGCCAGCAGTTACGATGTCAGAAGCAATCAGCCCCAGCATTTT.